This T cell receptor beta chain was retrieved from a study of T-cell memory formation after mild COVID-19. Across the whole study: TCR clusters were mostly donor specific.

A note on this clonotype: Its antigen is still unknown.

CDR3 length: 15 residues. Deletions cut 1 base from V and 3 bases from J, with 13 bases between. The germline gives CDR1 LGHNA, CDR2 YSLEER. Points from the study as a whole: Second-wave clones peaking on day 37 lacked confirmed SARS-CoV-2 specificity. CD4+ bias marked clones expanding day 15 to 37, unlike balanced contracting clones.

TCRdb fed the 5' RACE reads into MiXCR, producing one record per CDR3 protein. The repertoire holds around 390,000 distinct CDR3 sequences, with roughly 15% as singletons. This clonotype was obtained from a young man who had mild COVID-19 (a few samples of this study predate the infection). Cell type and time point are not known. The chain links TRBV4-3 to TRBJ2-7; D is perhaps TRBD2 (6 bases). The specimen sequenced was PBMCs or a T cell subset sorted from them (not recorded which). CDR3 residues: CASSQGHPGGYEQYF. The CDR3 bases are TGCGCCAGCAGCCAAGGCCACCCCGGGGGCTACGAGCAGTACTTC.